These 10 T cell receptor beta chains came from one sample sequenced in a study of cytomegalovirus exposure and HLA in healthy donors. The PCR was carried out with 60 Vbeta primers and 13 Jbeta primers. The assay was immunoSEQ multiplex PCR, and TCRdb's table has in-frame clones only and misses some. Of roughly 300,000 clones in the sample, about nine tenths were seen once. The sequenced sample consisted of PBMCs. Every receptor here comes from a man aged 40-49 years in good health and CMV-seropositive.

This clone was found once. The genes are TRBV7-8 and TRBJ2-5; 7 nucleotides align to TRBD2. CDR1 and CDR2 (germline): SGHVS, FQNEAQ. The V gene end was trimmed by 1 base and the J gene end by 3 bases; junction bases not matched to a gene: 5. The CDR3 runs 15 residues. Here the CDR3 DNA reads TGTGCCAGCAGCTTAGGTCCTAGCGGTAAAGAGACCCAGTACTTC. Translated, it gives CASSLGPSGKETQYF. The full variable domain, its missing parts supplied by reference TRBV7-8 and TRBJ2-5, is GAGVSQSPRYKVAKRGQDVALRCDPISGHVSLFWYQQALGQGPEFLTYFQNEAQLDKSGLPSDRFFAERPEGSVSTLKIQRTQQEDSAVYLCASSLGPSGKETQYFGPGTRLLVL.

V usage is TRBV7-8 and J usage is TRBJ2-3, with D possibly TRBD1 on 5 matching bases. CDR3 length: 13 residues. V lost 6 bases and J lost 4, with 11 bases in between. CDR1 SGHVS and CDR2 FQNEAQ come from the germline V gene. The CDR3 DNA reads TGTGCCAGCAGGGCAGGGTGGGCAGATACGCAGTATTTT. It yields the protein CASRAGWADTQYF.

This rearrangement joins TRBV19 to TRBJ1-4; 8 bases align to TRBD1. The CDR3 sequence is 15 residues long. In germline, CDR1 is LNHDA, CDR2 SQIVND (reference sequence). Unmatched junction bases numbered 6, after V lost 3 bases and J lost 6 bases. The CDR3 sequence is CASSIETGADEKLFF. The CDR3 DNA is TGTGCCAGTAGTATCGAGACAGGGGCGGATGAAAAACTGTTTTTT.

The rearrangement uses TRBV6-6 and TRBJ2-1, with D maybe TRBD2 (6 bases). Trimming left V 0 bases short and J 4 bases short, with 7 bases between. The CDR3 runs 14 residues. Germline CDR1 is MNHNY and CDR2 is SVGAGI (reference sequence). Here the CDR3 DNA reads TGTGCCAGCAGTTACTCGCGGGGTTACAATGAGCAGTTCTTC. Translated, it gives CASSYSRGYNEQFF.

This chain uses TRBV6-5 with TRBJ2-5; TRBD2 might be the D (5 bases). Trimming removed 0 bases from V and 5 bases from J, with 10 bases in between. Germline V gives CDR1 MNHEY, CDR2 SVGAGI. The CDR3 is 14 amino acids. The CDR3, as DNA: TGTGCCAGCAGTTACTCGTGGGAGTCGGAGACCCAGTACTTC. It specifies CASSYSWESETQYF.

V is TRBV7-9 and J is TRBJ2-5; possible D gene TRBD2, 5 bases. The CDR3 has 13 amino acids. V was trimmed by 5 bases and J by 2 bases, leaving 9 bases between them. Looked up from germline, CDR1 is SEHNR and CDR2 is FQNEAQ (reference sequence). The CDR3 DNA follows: TGTGCCAGCAGCCGAGGGTTTCAAGAGACCCAGTACTTC. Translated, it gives CASSRGFQETQYF.

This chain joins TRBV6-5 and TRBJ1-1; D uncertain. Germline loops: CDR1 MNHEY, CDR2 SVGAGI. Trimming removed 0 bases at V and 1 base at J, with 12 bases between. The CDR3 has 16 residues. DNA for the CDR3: TGTGCCAGCAGTTACTCGGGTGGCGGATCGAACACTGAAGCTTTCTTT. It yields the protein CASSYSGGGSNTEAFF.

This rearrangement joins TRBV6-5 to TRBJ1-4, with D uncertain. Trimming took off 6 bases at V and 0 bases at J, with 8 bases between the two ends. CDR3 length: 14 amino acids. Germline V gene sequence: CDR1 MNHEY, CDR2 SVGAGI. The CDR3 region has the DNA TGTGCCAGCAGCTACACGGCAACTAATGAAAAACTGTTTTTT. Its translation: CASSYTATNEKLFF.

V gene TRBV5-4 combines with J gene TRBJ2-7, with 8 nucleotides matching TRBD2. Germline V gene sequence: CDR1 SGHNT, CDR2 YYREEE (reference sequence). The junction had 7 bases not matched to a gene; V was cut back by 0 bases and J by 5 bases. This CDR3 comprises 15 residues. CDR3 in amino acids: CASSLAPNSGNEQYF. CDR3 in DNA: TGTGCCAGCAGCTTGGCCCCGAATAGCGGGAACGAGCAGTACTTC. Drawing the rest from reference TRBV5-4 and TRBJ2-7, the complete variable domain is ETGVTQSPTHLIKTRGQQVTLRCSSQSGHNTVSWYQQALGQGPQFIFQYYREEENGRGNFPPRFSGLQFPNYSSELNVNALELDDSALYLCASSLAPNSGNEQYFGPGTRLTVT.

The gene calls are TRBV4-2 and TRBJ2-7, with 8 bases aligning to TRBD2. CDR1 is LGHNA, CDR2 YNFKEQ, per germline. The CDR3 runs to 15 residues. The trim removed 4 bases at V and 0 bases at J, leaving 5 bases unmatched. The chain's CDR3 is CASSLTSESSYEQYF. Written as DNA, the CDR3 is TGTGCCAGCAGCCTGACTAGCGAAAGCTCCTACGAGCAGTACTTC.